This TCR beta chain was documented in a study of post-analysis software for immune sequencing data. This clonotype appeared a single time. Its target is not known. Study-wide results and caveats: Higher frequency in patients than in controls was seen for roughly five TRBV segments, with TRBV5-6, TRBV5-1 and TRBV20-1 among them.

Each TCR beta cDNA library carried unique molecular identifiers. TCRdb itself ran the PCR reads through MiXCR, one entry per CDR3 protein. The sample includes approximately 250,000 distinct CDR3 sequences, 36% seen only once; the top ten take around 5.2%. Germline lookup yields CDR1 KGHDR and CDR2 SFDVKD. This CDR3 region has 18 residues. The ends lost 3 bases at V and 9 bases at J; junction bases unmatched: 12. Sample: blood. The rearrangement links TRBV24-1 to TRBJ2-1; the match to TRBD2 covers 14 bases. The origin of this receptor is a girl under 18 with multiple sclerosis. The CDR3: CATSDATTGTSGRVEQFF. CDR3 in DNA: TGTGCCACCAGTGATGCTACAACCGGGACTAGCGGGAGAGTTGAGCAGTTCTTC.